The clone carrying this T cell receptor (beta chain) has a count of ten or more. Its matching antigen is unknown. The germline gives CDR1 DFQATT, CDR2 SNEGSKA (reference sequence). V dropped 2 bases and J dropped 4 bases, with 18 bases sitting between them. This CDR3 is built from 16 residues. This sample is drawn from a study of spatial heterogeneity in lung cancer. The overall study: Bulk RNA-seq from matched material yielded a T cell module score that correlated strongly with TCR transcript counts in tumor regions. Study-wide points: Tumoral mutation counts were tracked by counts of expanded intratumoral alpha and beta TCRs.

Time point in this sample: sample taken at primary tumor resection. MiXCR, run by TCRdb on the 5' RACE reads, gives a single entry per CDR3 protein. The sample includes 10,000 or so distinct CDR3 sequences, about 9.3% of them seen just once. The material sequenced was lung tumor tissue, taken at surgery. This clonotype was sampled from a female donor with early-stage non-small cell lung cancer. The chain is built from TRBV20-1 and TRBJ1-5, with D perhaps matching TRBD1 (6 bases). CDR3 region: CSARLAGDRANQPQHF. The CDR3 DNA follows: TGCAGTGCTAGATTAGCAGGGGATCGGGCTAATCAGCCCCAGCATTTT.